This paragraph reports one T cell receptor beta chain. Antigen unknown. This sample stems from a study of cytomegalovirus exposure and HLA in healthy donors. General study points: Per a prior analysis, the majority of TCR beta V segments were productive roughly 87% or roughly 30% of the time. An assumption of roughly uniform sequencing depth across donors underlay the presence/absence analyses.

Researchers ran the PCR with 60 Vbeta and 13 Jbeta primers. The table came from immunoSEQ multiplex PCR; TCRdb's copy has only in-frame clones and leaves some out. Its clone listing holds 45,000 or so clones. J lost 11 bases, V lost 0 bases, and 7 bases had no gene match. The CDR3 covers 13 residues. Germline V CDR1 and CDR2: SGHDT, YYEEEE. This chain connects TRBV5-6 to TRBJ1-1; TRBD1 aligns across 7 bases. Sequences were obtained from PBMCs. This receptor was identified in a male donor in good health and CMV-seronegative. The CDR3 DNA sequence: TGTGCCAGCAGCTTGGGACAGGGTCGAGGGGCTTTCTTT. This gives the protein CASSLGQGRGAFF.